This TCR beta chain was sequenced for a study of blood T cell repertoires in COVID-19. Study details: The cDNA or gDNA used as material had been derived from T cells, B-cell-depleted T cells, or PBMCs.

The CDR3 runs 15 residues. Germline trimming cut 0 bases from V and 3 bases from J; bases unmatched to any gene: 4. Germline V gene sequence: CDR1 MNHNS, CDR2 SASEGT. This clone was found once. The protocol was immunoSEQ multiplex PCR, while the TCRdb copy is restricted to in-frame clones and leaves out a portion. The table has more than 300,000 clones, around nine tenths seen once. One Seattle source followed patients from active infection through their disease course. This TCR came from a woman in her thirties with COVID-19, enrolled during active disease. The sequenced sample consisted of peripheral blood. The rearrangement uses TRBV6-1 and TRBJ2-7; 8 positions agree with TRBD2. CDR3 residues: CASSEASGGYYEQYF. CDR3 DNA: TGTGCCAGCAGTGAAGCAAGCGGGGGCTACTACGAGCAGTACTTC.